Listed below are T cell receptor beta chains from one sample, sequenced in a study of T cell changes during pregnancy in multiple sclerosis. The repertoire was sequenced with immunoSEQ multiplex PCR; TCRdb's copy has only in-frame clones and lacks some. The repertoire consists of some 93,000 clones, with 85% to 95% occurring once and the leading ten covering more than 2%. Sequences were derived from peripheral blood, sampled after pregnancy. The receptors were gathered from a female donor with multiple sclerosis, enrolled in a pregnancy study. The CDR3 runs from the conserved cysteine through the conserved F or W. D genes are given only for firm matches. The size field is filled for only some rows; it gives once, few, many or a size class.

>TRBV27|TRBJ1-1|-|16|-
CASTFFGPGGIAEAFF
-
>TRBV25-1|TRBJ2-1|-|14|TRBD2
CASVAGEAYNEQFF
TGTGCCAGCGTAGCGGGAGAGGCCTACAATGAGCAGTTCTTC
>TRBV9|TRBJ2-7|-|15|TRBD1
CASSQQGDGVYEQYF
TGTGCCAGCAGCCAACAGGGGGACGGAGTCTACGAGCAGTACTTC
>TRBV19|TRBJ2-7|-|13|TRBD1
CASSPGGGLGSYF
TGTGCCAGTTCCCCAGGGGGCGGTCTGGGATCGTACTTC
>TRBV29-1|TRBJ1-5|-|18|-
CSVEDPSPRHPLNQPQHF
TGCAGCGTTGAAGATCCCTCCCCCAGGCACCCCTTAAATCAGCCCCAGCATTTT
>TRBV15|TRBJ1-5|-|16|-
CATSRDVGGSNQPQHF
TGTGCCACCAGCAGAGATGTGGGGGGGAGCAATCAGCCCCAGCATTTT
>TRBV6-5|TRBJ2-1|-|15|TRBD2
CASSRLAGVGNEQFF
TGTGCCAGCAGCAGACTAGCGGGGGTGGGAAATGAGCAGTTCTTC
>TRBV29-1|TRBJ2-6|-|14|-
CSVLRGSGANVLTF
TGCAGCGTACTCAGAGGGTCTGGGGCCAACGTCCTGACTTTC
>TRBV5-1|TRBJ1-1|-|14|-
CASSPRVTNTEAFF
TGCGCCAGCAGCCCCAGGGTAACGAACACTGAAGCTTTCTTT
>TRBV29-1|TRBJ1-1|few|14|TRBD1
CSTQQGAGNTEAFF
TGCAGCACCCAACAGGGGGCGGGGAACACTGAAGCTTTCTTT
>TRBV7-2|TRBJ1-1|-|13|TRBD1
CASSFSGGAEAFF
TGTGCCAGCAGCTTTTCAGGGGGTGCTGAAGCTTTCTTT
>TRBV6-5|TRBJ2-4|-|16|TRBD2
CASSYSIAGRGNIQYF
TGTGCCAGCAGTTACTCAATAGCGGGACGGGGAAACATTCAGTACTTC
>TRBV15|TRBJ2-1|-|15|TRBD2
CATSSTSGRMNEQFF
TGTGCCACCAGCAGTACTAGCGGGAGGATGAATGAGCAGTTCTTC
>TRBV11-2|TRBJ1-1|-|14|TRBD1
CASTPTGTFTEAFF
TGTGCCAGCACCCCGACAGGGACGTTCACTGAAGCTTTCTTT
>TRBV19|TRBJ2-7|-|13|TRBD2
CASRGIAGAEQYF
TGTGCCAGTAGAGGGATAGCGGGAGCCGAGCAGTACTTC
>TRBV10-3|TRBJ2-7|once|14|TRBD1
CAISSGQGPYEQYF
TGTGCCATCAGTTCGGGACAGGGGCCCTACGAGCAGTACTTC